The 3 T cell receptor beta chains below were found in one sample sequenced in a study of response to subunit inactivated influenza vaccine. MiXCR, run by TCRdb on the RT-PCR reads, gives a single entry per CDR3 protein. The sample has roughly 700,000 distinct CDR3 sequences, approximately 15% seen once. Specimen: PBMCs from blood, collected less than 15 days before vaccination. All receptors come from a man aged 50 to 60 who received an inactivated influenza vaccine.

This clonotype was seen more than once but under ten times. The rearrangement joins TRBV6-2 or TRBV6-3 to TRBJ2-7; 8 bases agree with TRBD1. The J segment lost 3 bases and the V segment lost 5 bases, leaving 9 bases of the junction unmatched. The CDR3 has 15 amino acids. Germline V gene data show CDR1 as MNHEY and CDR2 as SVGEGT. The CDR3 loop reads CASSPGQGLGYEQYF. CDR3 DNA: TGTGCCAGCAGTCCTGGACAGGGTTTGGGCTACGAGCAGTACTTC.

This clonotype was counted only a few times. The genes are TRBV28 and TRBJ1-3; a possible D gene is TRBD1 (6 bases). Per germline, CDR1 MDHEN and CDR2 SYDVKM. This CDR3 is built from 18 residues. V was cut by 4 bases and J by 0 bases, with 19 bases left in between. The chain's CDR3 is CASSSPTTGYSSGNTIYF. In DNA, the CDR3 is TGTGCCAGCAGTTCCCCCACGACAGGATATAGCTCTGGAAACACCATATATTTT.

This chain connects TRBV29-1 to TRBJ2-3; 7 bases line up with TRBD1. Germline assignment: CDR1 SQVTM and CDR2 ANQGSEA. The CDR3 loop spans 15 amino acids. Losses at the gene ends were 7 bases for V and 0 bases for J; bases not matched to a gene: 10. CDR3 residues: CSGKDGTASTDTQYF. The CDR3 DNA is TGCAGCGGTAAAGACGGGACAGCGAGCACAGATACGCAGTATTTT.